The sample holds a few counts of the clone carrying this T cell receptor (beta chain). No antigen is known for it. The data derive from a study of blood T cells in healthy people across ages. Study-wide points: Older age coincided with a roughly linear decline in TCR beta diversity per million T cells.

A second roughly 7 to 11 cycle PCR used barcoded and J-beta primers. Researchers report that a template-switch adaptor with 12 random nucleotides tagged each cDNA molecule. TCRdb analysed the 5' RACE reads with MiXCR anew, one entry per CDR3 protein. The sample lists around 1,000,000 distinct CDR3 sequences, 20% to 25% occurring once. Germline V gives CDR1 SGDLS, CDR2 YYNGEE. The CDR3 is 18 residues long. The ends lost 4 bases at V and 7 bases at J; junction bases unmatched: 14. The same data also went into a second study, on T cells of mothers and their children. That report adds: The people who donated were a few healthy Caucasian mothers and their six children. The yield was over 8 million TCR beta CDR3 reads from each mother and approximately 3 million from each child.

The receptor comes from a girl aged 2-10 years in good health. This chain links TRBV9 with TRBJ2-2, with 12 bases identical to TRBD1. The sample comprised blood. CDR3 bases: TGTGCCAGCAGCTCAAGTCTCCGGGACAGGGGGCTTGGCGGGGAGCTGTTTTTT. It specifies CASSSSLRDRGLGGELFF.